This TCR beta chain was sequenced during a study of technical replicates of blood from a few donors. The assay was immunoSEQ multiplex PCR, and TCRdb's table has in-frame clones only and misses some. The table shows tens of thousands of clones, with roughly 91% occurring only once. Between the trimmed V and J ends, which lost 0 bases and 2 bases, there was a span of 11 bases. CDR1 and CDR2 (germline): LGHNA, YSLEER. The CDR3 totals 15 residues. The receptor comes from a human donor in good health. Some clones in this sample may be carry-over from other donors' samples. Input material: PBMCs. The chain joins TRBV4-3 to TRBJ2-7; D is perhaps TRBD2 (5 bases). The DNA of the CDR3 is TGCGCCAGCAGCCAAGAGGAGGCCGTAGCCTACGAGCAGTACTTC. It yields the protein CASSQEEAVAYEQYF.